This T cell receptor beta chain came from a study of blood T cells in healthy people across ages (dated by TCRdb to about 2015). Study-wide context: In model experiments, roughly one uniquely barcoded TCR beta cDNA molecule per two T cells was captured by template switching. Using the same blood draw, the study looked at two additional independent replicas of 1 million unique cDNA reads for two donors, one aged 18 to 30 and the other aged 80 or older. To avoid experimental bias, donors of different ages were spread randomly across the sequencing lanes. The donors were split into four age groups: young (average around 17 years), middle-aged (roughly 39), aged (more than 55) and long-lived (under 85). To track age-related changes in TCR beta repertoire diversity, the study relied on deep sequencing normalized with unique cDNA molecular identifiers.

This clonotype was detected a few times. Its antigen is currently not known. The sample holds no much larger clone one base away, and base qualities are not on file. Preparation of the library involved 5' RACE. A second roughly 7 to 11 cycle PCR used a sample-barcoded 5' primer and a J-beta primer mix. Each TCR beta cDNA molecule received a unique molecular identifier from a template-switch 5' adaptor carrying 12 random nucleotides. Each sample yielded at least 2.5 million CDR3-containing paired-end reads. First-strand cDNA synthesis was performed from all RNA using the Mint cDNA synthesis kit, with priming by a TRBC-specific oligonucleotide. Following uracil-DNA glycosylase treatment, all cDNA underwent a first 18-cycle PCR with the universal primers M1SS and BC2_uni_R. On the study's bioinformatics: Each sample was normalized by randomly selecting 1 million high-quality reads, each carrying a distinct molecular identifier. Instead of being binned into consensus sequences, reads with shared molecular identifiers were discarded. CDR3 identification, clonotype clustering and error correction used MiTCR with a Q25 quality threshold and the strictest error-elimination algorithm. A nonparametric unseen species model using Euler transformation provided a lower-bound estimate of total TCR beta diversity. TCRdb reprocessed the public reads (quality trimming at Q25 with fastp, clone calling with MiXCR) and kept in-frame beta chains. All rows with the same CDR3 protein become a single entry with the most common DNA and genes. None of the V and J calls come from the authors' own analysis; TCRdb made them. This sample lists 1.5 million to 2 million distinct CDR3 sequences; roughly two fifths were detected once. Clones ranked in the top ten supply more than 20% of the sample.

The germline ends are 12 bases apart after V is trimmed by 2 bases and J by 8 bases. The CDR3 starts with the cysteine, ends with the phenylalanine, and has 13 residues. Just the 39-base CDR3 DNA is kept, in frame starting at base 1. In the germline V gene (reference sequence), CDR1 corresponds to LGHDT and CDR2 to YNNKEL. The roughly 39 donors, aged about 6 to 95 years, were systemically healthy Caucasian individuals from Russia. Around 9.7 milliliters of peripheral blood were collected from each donor into EDTA-treated Vacutainer tubes. Ficoll-Paque density-gradient centrifugation was used to isolate PBMCs, with at least 7 million per sample. Trizol reagent was used to extract total RNA from PBMCs, with at least 5 micrograms per sample. The percentages of naive CD45RAhigh/CD27high T cells were determined by flow cytometry on a PBMC aliquot from every donor. Results the study describes overall, beyond this receptor: The percentage of naive T cells measured by flow cytometry correlated strongly with observed TCR beta diversity. Total diversity estimates from one million sequenced T cells were considered lower bounds and underestimates. Conclusive comparison of naive and antigen-experienced compartments was prevented by the profiling of bulk unsorted PBMCs. Because donor CMV infection status was unknown, age-related changes in expanded clonotypes were potentially confounded. Observed TCR beta diversity per million T cells fell roughly linearly with age, and a significant reduction was already apparent by age around 40. Compared with the aged group, the long-lived group had more naive CD4+ T cells, fewer expanded clones and increased TCR diversity, suggesting age selection.

The V gene is TRBV3-1 and the J gene is TRBJ1-2; no D gene is confidently identified. The sequencing input was blood. This TCR was sampled from a human donor in good health. The DNA is as follows: TGTGCCAGCAGCCAAATCCCCGGACTCGGCTACACCTTC. It translates to CASSQIPGLGYTF.